A selection of T cell receptor beta chains follows, all from one sample in a study of blood T cells in healthy people across ages. TCRdb re-called the 5' RACE reads through MiXCR, storing one row per CDR3 protein. The table includes more than 750,000 distinct CDR3 sequences, just under 30% detected once. This sample was shared with a second study, whose subject was T cells of mothers and their children.

The sequenced material came from blood. These TCRs come from a woman aged 40 to 50 in good health. Both conserved end residues are part of each CDR3. Each record gives: V gene, D gene, J gene, clone size, CDR3 protein, CDR3 DNA. D genes are given only for firm matches. Size is omitted from some rows. Given values are once, few, many or a class for expanded clones.

TRBV28	NA	TRBJ2-3	few	CASSHSGSGSTDTQYF	TGTGCCAGCAGTCACTCGGGAAGCGGGAGCACAGATACGCAGTATTTT
TRBV29-1	NA	TRBJ1-2	NA	CSVVGGYEGYTF	TGCAGCGTTGTAGGGGGGTATGAAGGCTACACCTTC
TRBV6-4	NA	TRBJ2-1	many	CASSDSDYNEQFF	TGTGCCAGCAGTGACTCGGACTACAATGAGCAGTTCTTC
TRBV2	NA	TRBJ2-5	NA	CASREGQETQYF	TGTGCCAGCCGAGAAGGGCAGGAGACCCAGTACTTC
TRBV28	TRBD2	TRBJ2-4	once	CASRRASGAAKNIQYF	TGTGCCAGCAGAAGAGCTAGCGGGGCAGCCAAAAACATTCAGTACTTC
TRBV14	NA	TRBJ1-2	NA	CASSQERGRSGYTF	TGTGCCAGCAGCCAAGAACGGGGGCGCAGTGGCTACACCTTC
TRBV5-6	NA	TRBJ1-5	NA	CACSLQEYSNQPQHF	TGTGCCTGCAGCTTGCAGGAGTATAGCAATCAGCCCCAGCATTTT
TRBV4-1	NA	TRBJ2-7	NA	CASSQFGRGAYEQYF	TGCGCCAGCAGCCAATTCGGAAGGGGGGCCTACGAGCAGTACTTC
TRBV20-1	TRBD1	TRBJ2-7	NA	CSARGDRYNEQYF	TGCAGTGCCCGAGGGGACAGATACAATGAGCAGTACTTC
TRBV5-1	TRBD1	TRBJ2-3	few	CASSSLPKGQGTDTQYF	TGCGCCAGCAGCTCTCTTCCAAAAGGACAGGGCACAGATACGCAGTATTTT
TRBV2	TRBD2	TRBJ2-4	NA	CASSIRGGPTEQYF	TGTGCCAGCAGTATCCGGGGGGGCCCCACGGAGCAGTACTTC
TRBV18	NA	TRBJ2-2	NA	CASSPGSGYTGELFF	TGTGCCAGCTCACCAGGGAGCGGATACACCGGGGAGCTGTTTTTT
TRBV12-3/TRBV12-4	TRBD1	TRBJ2-1	many	CASSPRTGSSYNEQFF	TGTGCCAGCAGTCCACGGACAGGGAGCTCCTACAATGAGCAGTTCTTC
TRBV9	TRBD2	TRBJ2-1	NA	CASTRTSGVNEQFF	TGTGCTAGCACCCGGACTAGCGGGGTGAATGAGCAGTTCTTC
TRBV7-2	NA	TRBJ2-3	NA	CASRIDRGGQDTQYF	TGTGCCAGCAGGATCGACAGAGGAGGGCAAGATACGCAGTATTTT
TRBV2	NA	TRBJ2-7	NA	CASSESTGDSYEQYF	TGTGCCAGCAGTGAGTCGACAGGAGATTCCTACGAGCAGTACTTC
TRBV7-9	NA	TRBJ1-2	many	CASSFGANGYTF	TGTGCCAGCAGCTTCGGGGCGAATGGCTACACCTTC
TRBV6-2/TRBV6-3	TRBD1	TRBJ2-5	many	CASSPDRTEGQETQYF	TGTGCCAGCAGCCCGGACAGGACCGAGGGACAAGAGACCCAGTACTTC
TRBV9	NA	TRBJ1-2	few	CASSVALDSYGYTF	TGTGCCAGCAGCGTAGCTTTGGACAGCTATGGCTACACCTTC
TRBV28	TRBD1	TRBJ2-1	NA	CASSLGPPGGNEQFF	TGTGCCAGCAGCCTCGGGCCCCCAGGGGGCAATGAGCAGTTCTTC
TRBV7-9	NA	TRBJ1-6	NA	CASSPPRDSSPLHF	TGTGCCAGCAGCCCGCCCCGGGATAGCTCACCCCTCCACTTT
TRBV12-3/TRBV12-4	NA	TRBJ2-3	NA	CASRLGAGAEYF	TGTGCCAGCAGATTAGGAGCAGGGGCGGAGTATTTT
TRBV7-9	NA	TRBJ2-7	many	CASLARGGFSYEQYF	TGTGCCAGCCTCGCCCGGGGTGGCTTCTCCTACGAGCAGTACTTC
TRBV7-9	TRBD1	TRBJ1-2	many	CASSSQSGTGIPHGYTF	TGTGCCAGCAGCTCACAGTCCGGGACAGGGATTCCCCATGGCTACACCTTC
TRBV7-2	TRBD2	TRBJ2-1	few	CASSLANPGTSKGQFF	TGTGCCAGCAGTCTTGCCAATCCCGGGACTAGTAAGGGGCAGTTCTTC
TRBV7-2	NA	TRBJ1-6	many	CASSSDRWSDYNSPLHF	TGTGCCAGCAGCTCCGATAGGTGGTCTGACTATAATTCACCCCTCCACTTT
TRBV12-3/TRBV12-4	NA	TRBJ2-5	many	CASSPPEETQYF	TGTGCCAGCAGTCCCCCCGAAGAGACCCAGTACTTC
TRBV25-1	NA	TRBJ2-1	NA	CASRDVGSPLRAFF	TGTGCCAGCAGGGACGTGGGTAGCCCCTTGCGCGCGTTCTTC
TRBV9	NA	TRBJ2-1	NA	CASSPGGGRWNEQFF	TGTGCCAGCAGCCCAGGTGGTGGGAGGTGGAATGAGCAGTTCTTC
TRBV18	NA	TRBJ1-1	NA	CASSPGINTEAFF	TGTGCCAGCAGCCCCGGGATTAACACTGAAGCTTTCTTT
TRBV30	TRBD1	TRBJ1-5	many	CAWRGQSNQPQHF	TGTGCCTGGAGGGGACAGAGCAATCAGCCCCAGCATTTT
TRBV7-7	NA	TRBJ2-7	few	CASSQSWGSSYEQYF	TGTGCTAGCAGCCAGAGCTGGGGGAGCTCCTACGAGCAGTACTTC
TRBV3-1	NA	TRBJ2-5	many	CASSQHPGSGETQYF	TGTGCCAGCAGCCAACACCCGGGATCAGGGGAGACCCAGTACTTC
TRBV5-8	NA	TRBJ1-5	NA	CASSLLTGHSNQPQHF	TGTGCCAGCAGTCTGCTCACAGGTCATAGCAATCAGCCCCAGCATTTT
TRBV9	NA	TRBJ2-6	NA	CASTPGASGANVLTF	TGTGCCAGCACCCCAGGGGCTTCTGGGGCCAACGTCCTGACTTTC
TRBV7-8	NA	TRBJ1-1	NA	CASSLFRVGAFF	TGTGCCAGCAGCTTATTCCGGGTAGGAGCTTTCTTT
TRBV28	TRBD1	TRBJ1-4	few	CASRQQGNEKLFF	TGTGCCAGCAGGCAACAGGGGAATGAAAAACTGTTTTTT
TRBV5-1	NA	TRBJ1-1	many	CASSPTLRVNTEAFF	TGCGCCAGCAGCCCGACGTTGAGGGTGAACACTGAAGCTTTCTTT
TRBV20-1	TRBD1	TRBJ1-6	NA	CSAPPGTGGNSPLHF	TGCAGTGCGCCCCCCGGGACAGGGGGTAATTCACCCCTCCACTTT
TRBV11-2	NA	TRBJ2-1	NA	CASSLAFGSNYEQFF	TGTGCCAGCAGCTTAGCCTTCGGGTCAAACTACGAGCAGTTCTTC
TRBV7-2	NA	TRBJ1-6	few	CASSLGPRRGARPLHF	TGTGCCAGCAGCTTAGGTCCCCGGCGGGGGGCGAGGCCCCTCCACTTT
TRBV7-9	NA	TRBJ1-1	NA	CASSRGGDMNTEAFF	TGTGCCAGCAGCCGGGGGGGGGACATGAACACTGAAGCTTTCTTT
TRBV29-1	NA	TRBJ2-1	many	CSVEDQGNEQFF	TGCAGCGTTGAAGATCAAGGGAATGAGCAGTTCTTC
TRBV20-1	NA	TRBJ2-7	NA	CSGDWDIRPYEQYF	TGCAGTGGCGACTGGGACATTCGCCCCTACGAGCAGTACTTC
TRBV4-1	TRBD1	TRBJ1-5	NA	CASRPQGTSQPQHF	TGCGCCAGCAGACCACAGGGGACAAGTCAGCCCCAGCATTTT
TRBV12-3/TRBV12-4	NA	TRBJ2-3	many	CASSPARMSPDTQYF	TGTGCCAGCAGTCCCGCCCGTATGAGTCCAGATACGCAGTATTTT
TRBV29-1	NA	TRBJ2-3	few	CSVEGDPVVGGPTDTQYF	TGCAGCGTTGAAGGGGACCCGGTAGTCGGGGGGCCCACAGATACGCAGTATTTT
TRBV28	NA	TRBJ1-2	few	CASSPSNRVRSTYGYTF	TGTGCCAGCAGTCCCAGTAACAGGGTCAGAAGTACCTATGGCTACACCTTC
TRBV20-1	NA	TRBJ1-6	once	CSARELADF	TGCAGTGCTAGAGAGTTGGCGGACTTT
TRBV10-1	NA	TRBJ2-2	NA	CASRQTTARRTGELFF	TGCGCCAGCAGGCAGACGACAGCAAGAAGGACCGGGGAGCTGTTTTTT
TRBV27	NA	TRBJ2-7	medium-sized	CASSLLAGAYEQYF	TGTGCCAGCAGTTTACTGGCAGGAGCTTACGAGCAGTACTTC
TRBV29-1	NA	TRBJ2-1	few	CSAVISDPNEQFF	TGCAGCGCCGTAATCTCGGACCCCAATGAGCAGTTCTTC
TRBV9	NA	TRBJ1-3	NA	CASSPIMQEPSGNTIYF	TGTGCCAGCAGCCCTATCATGCAAGAGCCCTCTGGAAACACCATATATTTT
TRBV5-1	NA	TRBJ1-1	many	CASSSQVNTEAFF	TGCGCCAGCAGCTCCCAGGTGAACACTGAAGCTTTCTTT
TRBV3-1	NA	TRBJ2-5	NA	CASSDVGGKETQYF	TGTGCCAGCAGCGACGTAGGGGGGAAAGAGACCCAGTACTTC
TRBV5-1	NA	TRBJ2-3	NA	CASSSVPSADTQYF	TGCGCCAGCAGCTCTGTCCCTTCCGCAGATACGCAGTATTTT
TRBV14	NA	TRBJ2-7	NA	CVSSGYLTSSYEQYF	TGTGTCAGCTCCGGATATCTGACTTCCTCCTACGAGCAGTACTTC
TRBV24-1	NA	TRBJ2-3	NA	CATSDSPGYGTDTQYF	TGTGCCACCAGTGATTCTCCAGGGTACGGGACAGATACGCAGTATTTT
TRBV20-1	TRBD1	TRBJ2-1	many	CSAPRTGKGDEQFF	TGCAGTGCCCCCAGGACAGGGAAAGGGGATGAGCAGTTCTTC